The sequence of this TCR beta chain was determined in a study of neoadjuvant anti-PD-1 for oral cavity cancer. The data were produced by immunoSEQ multiplex PCR, yet TCRdb's version contains in-frame clones alone and is incomplete. This sample yields 30,000 to 35,000 clones, of which about 83% are seen a single time; around 3.2% belongs to the top ten. The input for sequencing was PBMCs, taken before nivolumab (anti-PD-1) treatment. The sequence was collected from a person between 40 and 79 years old with oral cavity squamous cell carcinoma.

CDR3 in DNA: TGTGCCAGCAGGATGGGGAGGGGAGAAGGATCACCCCTCCACTTT. This sequence encodes CASRMGRGEGSPLHF. The genes are TRBV6-1 and TRBJ1-6; tentative D call: TRBD1 (5 bases). Germline-derived CDR1 and CDR2 are MNHNS and SASEGT. This CDR3 is built from 15 residues. V was trimmed by 6 bases and J by 10 bases, leaving 19 bases between them.